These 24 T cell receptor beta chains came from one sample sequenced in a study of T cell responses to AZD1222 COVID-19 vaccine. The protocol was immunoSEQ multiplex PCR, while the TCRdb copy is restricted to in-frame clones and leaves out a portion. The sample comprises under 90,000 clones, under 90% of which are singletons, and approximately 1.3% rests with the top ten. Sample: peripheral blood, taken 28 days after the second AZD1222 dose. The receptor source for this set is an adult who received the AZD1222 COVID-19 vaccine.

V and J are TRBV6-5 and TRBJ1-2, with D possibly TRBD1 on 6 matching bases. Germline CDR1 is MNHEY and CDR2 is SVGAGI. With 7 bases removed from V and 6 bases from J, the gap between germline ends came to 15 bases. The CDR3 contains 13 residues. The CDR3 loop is CASTSGQFDGYTF. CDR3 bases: TGTGCCAGCACCTCGGGACAATTTGATGGCTACACCTTC.

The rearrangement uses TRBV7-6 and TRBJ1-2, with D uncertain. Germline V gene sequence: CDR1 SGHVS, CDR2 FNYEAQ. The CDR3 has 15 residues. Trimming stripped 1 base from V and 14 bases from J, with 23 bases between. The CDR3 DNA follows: TGTGCCAGCAGCTTAGACACGGGCGCGGAAGCCACTAAAACCTTC. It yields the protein CASSLDTGAEATKTF.

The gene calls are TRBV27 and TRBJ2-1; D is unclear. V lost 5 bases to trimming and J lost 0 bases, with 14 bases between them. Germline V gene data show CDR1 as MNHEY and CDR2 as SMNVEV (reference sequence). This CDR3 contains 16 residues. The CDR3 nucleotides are TGTGCCAGCAGTATCCAGACCCGGAGCTCCTACAATGAGCAGTTCTTC. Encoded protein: CASSIQTRSSYNEQFF.

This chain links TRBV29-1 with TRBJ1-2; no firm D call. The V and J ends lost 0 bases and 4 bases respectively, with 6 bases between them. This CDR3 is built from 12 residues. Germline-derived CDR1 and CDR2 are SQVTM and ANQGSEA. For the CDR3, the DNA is TGCAGCGTTGAAGACGACGGCTATGGCTACACCTTC. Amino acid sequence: CSVEDDGYGYTF. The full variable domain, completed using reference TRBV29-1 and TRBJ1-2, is SAVISQKPSRDICQRGTSLTIQCQVDSQVTMMFWYRQQPGQSLTLIATANQGSEATYESGFVIDKFPISRPNLTFSTLTVSNMSPEDSSIYLCSVEDDGYGYTFGSGTRLTVV.

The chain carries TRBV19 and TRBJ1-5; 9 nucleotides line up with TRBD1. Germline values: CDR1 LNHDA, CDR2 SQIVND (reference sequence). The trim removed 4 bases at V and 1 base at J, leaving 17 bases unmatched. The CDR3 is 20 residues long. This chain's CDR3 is CASSTSLLGQGTMSNQPQHF. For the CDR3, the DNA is TGTGCCAGTAGTACCTCTTTGTTGGGACAGGGTACGATGAGCAATCAGCCCCAGCATTTT.

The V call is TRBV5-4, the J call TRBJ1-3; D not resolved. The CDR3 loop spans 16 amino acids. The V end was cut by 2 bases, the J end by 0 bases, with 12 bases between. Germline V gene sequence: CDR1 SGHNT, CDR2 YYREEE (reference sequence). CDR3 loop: CASSFSRRDSGNTIYF. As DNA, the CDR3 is TGTGCCAGCAGCTTCTCGAGACGGGACTCTGGAAACACCATATATTTT. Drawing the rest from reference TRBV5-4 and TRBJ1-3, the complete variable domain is ETGVTQSPTHLIKTRGQQVTLRCSSQSGHNTVSWYQQALGQGPQFIFQYYREEENGRGNFPPRFSGLQFPNYSSELNVNALELDDSALYLCASSFSRRDSGNTIYFGEGSWLTVV.

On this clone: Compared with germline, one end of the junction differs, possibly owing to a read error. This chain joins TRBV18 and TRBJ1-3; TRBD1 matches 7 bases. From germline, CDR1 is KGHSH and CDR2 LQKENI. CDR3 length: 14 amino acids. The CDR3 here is CASSPRQDRNTIYF. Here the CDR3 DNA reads TGTGCCAGCTCCCCACGGCAGGACAGGAACACCATATATTTT.

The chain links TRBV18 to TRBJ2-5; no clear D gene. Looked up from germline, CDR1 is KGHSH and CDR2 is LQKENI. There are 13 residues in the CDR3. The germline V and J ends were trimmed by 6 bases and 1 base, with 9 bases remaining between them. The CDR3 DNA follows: TGTGCCAGCTCCCAAGGCAGCCAAGAGACCCAGTACTTC. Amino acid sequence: CASSQGSQETQYF. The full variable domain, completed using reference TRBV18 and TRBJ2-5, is NAGVMQNPRHLVRRRGQEARLRCSPMKGHSHVYWYRQLPEEGLKFMVYLQKENIIDESGMPKERFSAEFPKEGPSILRIQQVVRGDSAAYFCASSQGSQETQYFGPGTRLLVL.

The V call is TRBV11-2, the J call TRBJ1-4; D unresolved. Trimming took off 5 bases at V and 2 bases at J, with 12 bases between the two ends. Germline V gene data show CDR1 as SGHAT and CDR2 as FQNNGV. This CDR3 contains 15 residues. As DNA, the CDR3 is TGTGCCAGCAGCCAAGGAGGGTCGACTAATGAAAAACTGTTTTTT. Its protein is CASSQGGSTNEKLFF. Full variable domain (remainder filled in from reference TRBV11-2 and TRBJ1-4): EAGVAQSPRYKIIEKRQSVAFWCNPISGHATLYWYQQILGQGPKLLIQFQNNGVVDDSQLPKDRFSAERLKGVDSTLKIQPAKLEDSAVYLCASSQGGSTNEKLFFGSGTQLSVL.

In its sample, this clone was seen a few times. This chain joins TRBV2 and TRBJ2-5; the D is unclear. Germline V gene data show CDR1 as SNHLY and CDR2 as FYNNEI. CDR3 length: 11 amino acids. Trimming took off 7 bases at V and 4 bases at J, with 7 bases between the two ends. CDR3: CASTVGETQYF. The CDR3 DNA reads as TGTGCCAGCACGGTGGGAGAGACCCAGTACTTC.

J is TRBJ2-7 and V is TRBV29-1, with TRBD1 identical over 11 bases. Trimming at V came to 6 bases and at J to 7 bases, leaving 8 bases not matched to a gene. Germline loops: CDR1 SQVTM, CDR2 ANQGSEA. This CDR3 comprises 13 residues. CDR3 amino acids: CSVLRDRGAEQYF. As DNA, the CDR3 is TGCAGCGTCCTCCGGGACAGGGGGGCAGAGCAGTACTTC.

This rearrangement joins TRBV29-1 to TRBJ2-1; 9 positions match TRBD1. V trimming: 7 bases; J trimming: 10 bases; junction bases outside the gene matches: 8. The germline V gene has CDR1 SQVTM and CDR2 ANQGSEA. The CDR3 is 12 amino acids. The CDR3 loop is CSGGTGTVEQFF. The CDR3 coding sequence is TGCAGCGGCGGGACAGGGACAGTCGAGCAGTTCTTC.

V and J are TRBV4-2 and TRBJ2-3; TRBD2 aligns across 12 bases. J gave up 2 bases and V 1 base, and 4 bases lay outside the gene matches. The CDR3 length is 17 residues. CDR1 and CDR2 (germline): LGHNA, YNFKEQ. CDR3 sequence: CASSQGLAGGFTDTQYF. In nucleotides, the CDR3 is TGTGCCAGCAGCCAAGGGCTAGCGGGAGGGTTCACAGATACGCAGTATTTT.

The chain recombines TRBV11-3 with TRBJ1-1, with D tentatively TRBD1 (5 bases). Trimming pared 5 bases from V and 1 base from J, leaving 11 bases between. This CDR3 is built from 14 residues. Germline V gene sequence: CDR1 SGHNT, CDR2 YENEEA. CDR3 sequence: CASSPGNGNTEAFF. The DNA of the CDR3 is TGTGCCAGCAGCCCAGGGAACGGGAACACTGAAGCTTTCTTT. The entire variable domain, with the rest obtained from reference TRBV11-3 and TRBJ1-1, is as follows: EAGVVQSPRYKIIEKKQPVAFWCNPISGHNTLYWYLQNLGQGPELLIRYENEEAVDDSQLPKDRFSAERLKGVDSTLKIQPAELGDSAVYLCASSPGNGNTEAFFGQGTRLTVV.

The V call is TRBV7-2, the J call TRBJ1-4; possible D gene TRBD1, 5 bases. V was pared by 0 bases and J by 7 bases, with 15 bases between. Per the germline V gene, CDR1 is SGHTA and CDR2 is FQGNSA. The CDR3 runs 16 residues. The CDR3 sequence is CASSLAPAGDGEKLFF. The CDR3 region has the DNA TGTGCCAGCAGCTTAGCTCCTGCGGGGGACGGTGAAAAACTGTTTTTT.

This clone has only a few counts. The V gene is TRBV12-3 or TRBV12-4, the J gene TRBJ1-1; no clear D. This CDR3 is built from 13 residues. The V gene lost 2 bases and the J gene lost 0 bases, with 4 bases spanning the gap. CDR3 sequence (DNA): TGTGCCAGCAGTTTACGGGTGAACACTGAAGCTTTCTTT. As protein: CASSLRVNTEAFF.

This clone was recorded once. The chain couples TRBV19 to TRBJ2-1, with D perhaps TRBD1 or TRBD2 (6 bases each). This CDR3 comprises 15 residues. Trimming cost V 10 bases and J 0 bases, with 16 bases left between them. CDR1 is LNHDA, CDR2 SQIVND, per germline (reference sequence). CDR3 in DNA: TGTGCCACGGGGGCGGGAAAAAGCTCCTACAATGAGCAGTTCTTC. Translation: CATGAGKSSYNEQFF. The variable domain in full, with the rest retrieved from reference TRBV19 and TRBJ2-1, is DGGITQSPKYLFRKEGQNVTLSCEQNLNHDAMYWYRQDPGQGLRLIYYSQIVNDFQKGDIAEGYSVSREKKESFPLTVTSAQKNPTAFYLCATGAGKSSYNEQFFGPGTRLTVL.

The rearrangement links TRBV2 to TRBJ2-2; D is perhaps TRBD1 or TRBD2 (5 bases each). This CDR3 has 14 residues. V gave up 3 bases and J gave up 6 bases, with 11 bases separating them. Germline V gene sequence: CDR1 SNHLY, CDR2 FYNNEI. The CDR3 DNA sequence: TGTGCCAGCAGTGAGATGGGACGGGCCGGGGAGCTGTTTTTT. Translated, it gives CASSEMGRAGELFF.

The CDR3 DNA reads as TGTGCCATCAGTGATCCAGGGGAGCATGGCTACACCTTC. It codes for CAISDPGEHGYTF. This chain connects TRBV10-3 to TRBJ1-2; a weak D match, TRBD1 (6 bases). In germline, CDR1 is ENHRY, CDR2 SYGVKD. The CDR3 consists of 13 residues. Trimming took off 3 bases at V and 6 bases at J, with 11 bases between the two ends.

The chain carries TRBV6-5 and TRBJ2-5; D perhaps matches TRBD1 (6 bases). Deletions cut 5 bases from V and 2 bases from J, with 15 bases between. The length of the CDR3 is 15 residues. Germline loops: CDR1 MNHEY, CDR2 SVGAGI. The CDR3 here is CASSPETGNQETQYF. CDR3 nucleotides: TGTGCCAGCAGTCCAGAAACAGGGAATCAAGAGACCCAGTACTTC.

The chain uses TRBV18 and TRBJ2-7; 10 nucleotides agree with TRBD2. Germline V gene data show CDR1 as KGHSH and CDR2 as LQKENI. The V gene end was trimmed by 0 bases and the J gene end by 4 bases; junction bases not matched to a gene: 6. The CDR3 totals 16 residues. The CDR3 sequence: CASSPPQLAGAYEQYF. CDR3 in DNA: TGTGCCAGCTCACCACCGCAGCTAGCGGGAGCATACGAGCAGTACTTC.

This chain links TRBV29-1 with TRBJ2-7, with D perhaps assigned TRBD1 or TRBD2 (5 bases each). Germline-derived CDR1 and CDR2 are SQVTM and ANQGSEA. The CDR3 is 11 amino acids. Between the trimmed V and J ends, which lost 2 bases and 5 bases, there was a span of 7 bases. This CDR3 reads CSVETGHEQYF. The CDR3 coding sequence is TGCAGCGTTGAAACGGGACACGAGCAGTACTTC.

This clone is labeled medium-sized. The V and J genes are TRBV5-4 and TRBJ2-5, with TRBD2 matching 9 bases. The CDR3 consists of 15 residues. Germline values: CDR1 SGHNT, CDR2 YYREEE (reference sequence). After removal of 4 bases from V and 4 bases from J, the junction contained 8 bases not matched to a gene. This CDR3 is CASSPAGTSRETQYF. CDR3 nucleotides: TGTGCCAGCAGCCCCGCCGGGACTAGCAGAGAGACCCAGTACTTC.

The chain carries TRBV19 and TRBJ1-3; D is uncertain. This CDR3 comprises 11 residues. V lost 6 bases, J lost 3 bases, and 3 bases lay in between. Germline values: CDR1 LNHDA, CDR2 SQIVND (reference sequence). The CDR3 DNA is TGTGCCAGTAGACTTGGAAACACCATATATTTT. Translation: CASRLGNTIYF.